Included here is one T cell receptor beta chain sequence, with context. What antigen it recognizes has not been identified. The input lacks base qualities; no much larger clone sits a single base away. The data stem from a study of chemoradiotherapy in HPV16-positive cancers (dated by TCRdb to 2022 to 2024). For the study in its entirety: Using functional T-cell assays on cells from a couple of HPV16-positive patients, the researchers defined candidate HPV-specific T-cell clones and common TCR motifs. Whether T-cell immunity against the HPV oncoproteins E6 and E7 changes during chemoradiotherapy and whether survival is affected by this immunity were examined in the study. The candidate HPV-specific TCRs and motifs were subsequently tracked in TCR repertoires obtained from some 90 patients with HPV-related cancers. What the study reported, not specific to this receptor: The survival association was reported for HPV16-positive patients, and the functional definition of HPV-specific T cells was derived from only two HPV16-positive patients. Among HPV16-positive patients, expansion of HPV-responsive T cells during chemoradiotherapy was associated with better recurrence-free survival. Expansion of candidate HPV-specific clones and E7-related TCR motifs was observed in the tumor microenvironment during treatment, whereas no such expansion was observed for non-HPV-specific T cells.

Repertoires were sampled multiple times during chemoradiotherapy, which allowed clonal expansion in the tumor microenvironment to be followed. Libraries were prepared through the immunoSEQ multiplex PCR assay. This is the immuneACCESS table as TCRdb keeps it, with only in-frame sequences that have V and J called. A part of the clones is gone; compared with another copy, unresolved V genes explain less than half, and the rest is unexplained. The sample table shows about 1,000 clones, and about three quarters are seen once. The ten largest clonotypes hold over 13% of the sample. Including the terminal cysteine and phenylalanine, the CDR3 comprises 14 residues. The kept DNA is CDR3 alone, 42 bases in frame from the first base. The germline V gene supplies CDR1 MNHEY and CDR2 SVGAGI.

The sequence was obtained from a human donor with HPV-associated anogenital cancer. Sample: tumor tissue, taken from a patient who underwent chemoradiotherapy. Here the chain combines TRBV6-5 and TRBJ1-6; the D gene remains uncertain. The DNA reads as follows: TGTGCTACCGGCGGAGGGACCTATAATTCACCCCTCCACTTT. It is translated as CATGGGTYNSPLHF.